The subject of this entry is one T cell receptor beta chain. This clone occurred many times. What antigen it recognizes has not been identified. Qualities for individual bases were not recorded, and no much larger clone is one base off. The data were taken from a study of T cell clones after liver transplantation (dated by TCRdb to 2018 to 2020). With respect to the entire study: The samples were obtained from ITN030ST, a randomized trial that attempted immunosuppression withdrawal within 2 years after liver transplantation. Donor-reactive T cell clones were identified by TCRbeta sequencing following a pre-transplant mixed lymphocyte reaction and were subsequently tracked in post-transplant blood. Third party-reactive TCRbeta sequences were also identified from pre-transplant MLRs to serve as an antigen-independent comparator for donor-reactive sequences. Three of the eight recipients were HCV-positive; the others were transplanted for non-autoimmune, non-viral indications. Subjects received no induction therapy and standard immunosuppression until randomization at 12-24 months post-transplant. Tolerance was defined as complete immunosuppression withdrawal for at least one year with no rise in liver enzymes beyond twice the upper limit of normal. Blood samples were taken pre-transplant, pre-randomization before withdrawal, and post-randomization after full withdrawal or failed withdrawal. Of the 8 liver transplant recipients making up the studied cohort, 3 were classified as tolerant and 5 as non-tolerant. General conclusions and limits of the study: After accounting for repertoire turnover, donor-reactive detection was significantly reduced in 7 of 8 subjects for CD4 and 8 of 8 for CD8. The conclusions were preliminary, being limited by small, heterogeneous patient numbers and by non-standardized post-transplant time points. Since no allograft tissue specimens were available, donor-reactive T cells may have migrated into the graft instead of being deleted. Low numbers of available donor cells limited the measurable donor-reactive repertoire in two subjects. In 5 of 8 subjects, regardless of tolerance or HCV status, circulating donor-reactive CD4 TCRbeta sequences dropped significantly post-transplant. A greater decline was seen for donor-reactive sequences than for third party-reactive sequences, suggesting partial antigen-specific deletion unrelated to withdrawal success.

High-throughput TCRbeta CDR3 sequencing of frozen genomic DNA was performed by immunoSEQ, with PCR amplification, mapping, bias correction and internal controls included. The authors processed their data as follows. Productive rearrangements were retained, and unique TCRbeta sequences were defined by the CDR3 nucleotide sequence together with the V and J gene. For classification of a sequence as donor-reactive, at least 5-fold expansion in CFSE-low cells relative to unstimulated pre-transplant cells and a frequency of at least 0.01% were required. Minimum frequency thresholds were set for each subject based on the unstimulated sample with the lowest template count, ensuring at least 90% detection power. Jensen-Shannon divergence between the top 1000 TCRbeta sequences post- versus pre-transplant served as the measure of repertoire turnover. Two-sided Fisher's exact tests were used to test for changes in the detection of donor-reactive sequences. Imported from immuneACCESS, the table was reduced by TCRdb to in-frame sequences with V and J called. These copies leave out some clones; in studies compared against another copy, an unresolved V gene accounts for under half, and the cause of the remainder is not known. V, J and clone size derive from that table, while D and trimming were established from the DNA sequence. The sample includes about 85,000 clones, with roughly four fifths observed a single time. The ten largest clones capture 0.45% to 0.55% of the sample.

Thawed unstimulated PBMCs were stained for CD3, CD4 and CD8 and FACS-sorted into CD3+CD4+ and CD3+CD8+ populations. All 8 studied subjects were randomized to immunosuppression withdrawal. The Qiagen DNeasy Blood and Tissue Kit was used for genomic DNA isolation. Its CDR3 holds 15 amino acids, cysteine through phenylalanine. Of all the DNA, just the CDR3 is kept, 45 bases in frame from base 1. Germline trimming: 2 bases from V, 8 bases from J; junction bases outside gene matches: 10. The germline V gene sets CDR1 to SGHRS and CDR2 to YFSETQ. The source material was CD4+ T cells from blood, sampled roughly 3.5 years after liver transplant. The chain is assembled from TRBV5-1 and TRBJ2-1, with 7 bases aligning to TRBD1. This TCR was recovered from a human patient who received a liver transplant. Because of the transplant, the T cells may be the graft donor's rather than the patient's own. The DNA sequence follows: TGCGCCAGCAGCTTAGGGGGCAGAGGGTTCTATGAGCAGTTCTTC. It encodes CASSLGGRGFYEQFF. With all but the CDR3 taken from the reference TRBV5-1 and TRBJ2-1 genes, the full variable domain is: KAGVTQTPRYLIKTRGQQVTLSCSPISGHRSVSWYQQTPGQGLQFLFEYFSETQRNKGNFPGRFSGRQFSNSRSEMNVSTLELGDSALYLCASSLGGRGFYEQFFGPGTRLTVL.